This T cell receptor (beta chain) was found in a study of cytomegalovirus exposure and HLA in healthy donors. The study, taken as a whole, reports: Some V segments (TRBV6-2 and TRBV6-3 among them) were excluded as indistinguishable. Sequence variants that were highly shared formed a cluster that was likely a sequencing artifact. According to an earlier analysis, most TCR beta V segments yielded productive rearrangements about 87% or about 30% of the time. Overall, around 160 TCR beta chains were annotated as cytomegalovirus-associated.

The PCR ran on 60 Vbeta and 13 Jbeta primers. Sequencing was performed with immunoSEQ multiplex PCR; in TCRdb, only in-frame clones are kept and a portion is missing. The sample includes some 140,000 clones, 75% to 85% of them seen just once. This CDR3 contains 16 residues. CDR1 and CDR2 (germline): MGHRA, YSYEKL. V lost 4 bases, J lost 4 bases, and 7 bases stayed unmatched. In its sample, this clone was seen once. What it binds is unknown. This TCR was sampled from a middle-aged woman in good health and CMV-seropositive. Sequencing was done on a sample of PBMCs. The chain uses TRBV4-1 and TRBJ2-3; 11 bases fit TRBD1. CDR3 bases: TGCGCCAGCAGCCGTACGGACAGGGGGCGGGCAGATACGCAGTATTTT. The encoded protein is CASSRTDRGRADTQYF.